These 10 T cell receptor beta chains were sequenced from one sample in a study of cytomegalovirus exposure and HLA in healthy donors. 13 Jbeta primers and 60 Vbeta primers were used for the PCR. The table came from immunoSEQ multiplex PCR; TCRdb's copy has only in-frame clones and leaves some out. The sample includes about 180,000 clones, more than 60% of them seen just once. What was sequenced was PBMCs. These receptors all stem from a woman aged 25 to 45 in good health and CMV-seropositive.

This chain joins TRBV27 and TRBJ1-2; 7 bases align to TRBD1. The CDR3 consists of 16 residues. The V gene's germline CDR1 is MNHEY and CDR2 SMNVEV (reference sequence). V dropped 5 bases and J dropped 6; count of bases not matched to a gene: 15. The CDR3 nucleotides are TGTGCCAGCAGTCAAGGAAGACACAGGGGTGCAAATGGCTACACCTTC. Its protein is CASSQGRHRGANGYTF.

The chain uses TRBV5-1 and TRBJ2-5, with D tentatively TRBD2 (6 bases). The DNA end is more similar to TRBJ2-7, so the J call may be wrong. The length of the CDR3 is 17 residues. Germline V gives CDR1 SGHRS, CDR2 YFSETQ. Written as DNA, the CDR3 is TGCGCCAGCAGCTTTTCCCGGGAGTTCCCCCCACCCTACGAGCAGTACTTC. This codes for CASSFSREFPPPYEQYF.

The V and J genes are TRBV28 and TRBJ2-3, with 7 bases that match TRBD2. V dropped 2 bases and J dropped 2; count of bases not matched to a gene: 7. The CDR3 extends over 16 amino acids. CDR1 is MDHEN, CDR2 SYDVKM, per germline. The CDR3 region has the DNA TGTGCCAGCAGTTTAGTGGGCCTAGCGGTCACAGATACGCAGTATTTT. This translates into CASSLVGLAVTDTQYF.

The chain combines TRBV29-1 with TRBJ2-5; D is undetermined. Germline CDR1 and CDR2: SQVTM and ANQGSEA. The CDR3 runs to 17 residues. The V and J ends lost 0 bases and 4 bases respectively, with 21 bases between them. The CDR3 DNA reads as TGCAGCGTTGAAGAGAGTGGGCCAGGTCACCGTGGAGAGACCCAGTACTTC. Translation: CSVEESGPGHRGETQYF.

The chain links TRBV18 to TRBJ2-7; 8 bases are a match to TRBD1. With 4 bases clipped from V and 2 bases from J, the junction kept 7 bases outside the gene matches. This CDR3 has 15 amino acids. The germline CDR1 and CDR2 sequences are KGHSH and LQKENI. The CDR3 reads CASSLTGTGTYEQYF. DNA of the CDR3: TGTGCCAGCTCACTTACCGGGACAGGAACCTACGAGCAGTACTTC.

Note on this clone: This same CDR3 is encoded by further DNA sequences in the sample. The chain links TRBV5-4 to TRBJ2-1, with D hard to call. V was pared by 2 bases and J by 2 bases, with 5 bases between. CDR3 length: 13 amino acids. Germline assignment: CDR1 SGHNT and CDR2 YYREEE (reference sequence). CDR3 protein: CASSLATYNEQFF. CDR3 sequence (DNA): TGTGCCAGCAGCTTAGCAACCTACAATGAGCAGTTCTTC.

The chain combines TRBV6-1 with TRBJ1-3, with a weak D call TRBD1 (5 bases). V gave up 1 base and J gave up 8 bases, with 9 bases separating them. Germline loops: CDR1 MNHNS, CDR2 SASEGT. This CDR3 is built from 13 residues. The CDR3 DNA follows: TGTGCCAGCAGTGAAGACAGGTTAGACACCATATATTTT. Translated: CASSEDRLDTIYF.

The chain employs TRBV5-4 and TRBJ2-1; no clear D. V lost 4 bases and J 4 bases, leaving 6 bases between the germline ends. This CDR3 is built from 12 residues. Germline V gene data show CDR1 as SGHNT and CDR2 as YYREEE (reference sequence). In nucleotides, the CDR3 is TGTGCCAGCAGCCTAGAGTACAATGAGCAGTTCTTC. Translation gives CASSLEYNEQFF. Using reference TRBV5-4 and TRBJ2-1 for the parts outside the CDR3, the full variable domain is ETGVTQSPTHLIKTRGQQVTLRCSSQSGHNTVSWYQQALGQGPQFIFQYYREEENGRGNFPPRFSGLQFPNYSSELNVNALELDDSALYLCASSLEYNEQFFGPGTRLTVL.

In its sample, this clone was seen a few times. The chain joins TRBV6-1 to TRBJ1-4; TRBD1 is a possible D gene (6 bases). Trimming shortened V by 7 bases and J by 5 bases, and 11 bases separated the two germline ends. Germline-derived CDR1 and CDR2 are MNHNS and SASEGT. This CDR3 has 13 amino acids. The CDR3 reads CASIGRGNEKLFF. As DNA, the CDR3 is TGTGCCAGCATCGGAAGGGGGAATGAAAAACTGTTTTTT.

The J gene is TRBJ1-5, the V gene TRBV30; D unclear. CDR1 and CDR2 from the germline V gene are GTSNPN and SVGIG (reference sequence). The CDR3 runs 14 residues. Deletions cut 0 bases from V and 4 bases from J, with 10 bases between. The CDR3 protein is CAWSVWSGNQPQHF. DNA of the CDR3: TGTGCCTGGAGTGTATGGTCGGGGAATCAGCCCCAGCATTTT.